This T cell receptor beta chain came from a study of CD8 T cells in Susac syndrome. Treatment-naive patients with stable or active relapsing-remitting disease served as multiple sclerosis controls. Random hexamers primed reverse transcription of about 0.45 to 1 ug RNA. An immunoSEQ multiplex PCR amplified TCR beta CDR3 over 54 Vbeta and 13 Jbeta. In TCRdb, the immunoSEQ multiplex PCR reads were re-called with MiXCR into one record per CDR3 protein. The sample has 140,000 to 150,000 distinct CDR3 sequences; around 96% are singletons. The CDR3 spans 12 residues. V lost 4 bases and J lost 9; bases outside the gene matches: 5. CDR1 MNHEY and CDR2 SVGAGI come from the germline V gene.

The sequence derives from a human donor with multiple sclerosis. The chain uses TRBV6-5 and TRBJ1-2, with TRBD1 identical over 7 bases. The source material was CD4+ T cells from PBMCs. This chain's CDR3 is CASSFGQERYTF. The CDR3 coding sequence is TGTGCCAGCAGTTTTGGACAGGAACGCTACACCTTC.